These 3 T cell receptor beta chains were sequenced from one sample in a study of blood T cell repertoires in COVID-19. Using immunoSEQ multiplex PCR, the repertoire was profiled, and TCRdb retains in-frame clones only, with some absent. The repertoire holds tens of thousands of clones, more than 75% seen once, with about 8.8% in the top ten. Material: peripheral blood. These receptors all stem from a man over 45 with active COVID-19.

V is TRBV13 and J is TRBJ2-7, with 10 bases lining up with TRBD1. The CDR3 covers 14 residues. The trim removed 4 bases at V and 4 bases at J, leaving 4 bases unmatched. Germline lookup yields CDR1 PRHDT and CDR2 FYEKMQ (reference sequence). CDR3 coding DNA: TGTGCCAGCAGCTCGGGACAGGGGCTTTACGAGCAGTACTTC. It encodes CASSSGQGLYEQYF.

This clone was found once. The chain is built from TRBV7-9 and TRBJ2-7; 7 nucleotides line up with TRBD2. Germline assignment: CDR1 SEHNR and CDR2 FQNEAQ (reference sequence). The CDR3 covers 17 residues. V shed 0 bases and J 4 bases; nucleotides not matched to a gene: 12. CDR3: CASSLARGGNNWYEQYF. In DNA, the CDR3 is TGTGCCAGCAGCTTAGCGCGGGGAGGGAATAACTGGTACGAGCAGTACTTC.

The chain recombines TRBV11-2 with TRBJ1-6; 7 bases align to TRBD1. CDR1 SGHAT and CDR2 FQNNGV come from the germline V gene. Trimming at V came to 4 bases and at J to 9 bases, leaving 6 bases not matched to a gene. The length of the CDR3 is 14 residues. CDR3 coding DNA: TGTGCCAGCAGCTCCTCGACAGGGAGTTCACCCCTCCACTTT. This codes for CASSSSTGSSPLHF.